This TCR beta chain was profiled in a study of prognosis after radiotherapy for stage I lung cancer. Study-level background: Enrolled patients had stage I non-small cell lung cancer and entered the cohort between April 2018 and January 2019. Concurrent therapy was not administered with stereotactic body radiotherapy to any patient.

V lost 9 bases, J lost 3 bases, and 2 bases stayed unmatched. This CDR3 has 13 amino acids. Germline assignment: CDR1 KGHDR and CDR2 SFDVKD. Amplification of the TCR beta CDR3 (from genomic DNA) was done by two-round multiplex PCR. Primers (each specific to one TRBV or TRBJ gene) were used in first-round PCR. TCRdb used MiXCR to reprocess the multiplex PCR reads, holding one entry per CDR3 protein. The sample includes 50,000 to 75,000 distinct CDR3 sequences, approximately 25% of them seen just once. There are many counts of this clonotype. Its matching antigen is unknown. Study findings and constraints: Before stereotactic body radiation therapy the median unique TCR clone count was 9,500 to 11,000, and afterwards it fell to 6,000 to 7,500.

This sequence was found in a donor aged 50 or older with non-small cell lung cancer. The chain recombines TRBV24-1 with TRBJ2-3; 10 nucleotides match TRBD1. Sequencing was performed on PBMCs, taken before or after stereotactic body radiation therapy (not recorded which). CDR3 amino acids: CATGTGETDTQYF. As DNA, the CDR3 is TGTGCCACCGGGACAGGGGAAACAGATACGCAGTATTTT.